Each of the 17 T cell receptor beta chains below was sequenced from the same sample in a study of T cells after somatic rescue of genetic block. Clones were read by immunoSEQ multiplex PCR, and TCRdb kept only the in-frame ones, dropping some. The sample includes 85,000 to 100,000 clones, 75% to 90% of them seen just once. Sequencing was performed on peripheral blood mononuclear cells (PBMCs). The receptors were sampled from a woman between 18 and 29 years old.

The chain links TRBV6-5 to TRBJ2-7, with TRBD2 matching over 11 bases. The V gene's germline CDR1 is MNHEY and CDR2 SVGAGI. With 4 bases clipped from V and 5 bases from J, the junction kept 10 bases outside the gene matches. The CDR3 is made up of 16 amino acids. Here the CDR3 reads CASSSTVLAGVDEQYF. CDR3 sequence (DNA): TGTGCCAGCAGTTCTACCGTACTAGCGGGAGTAGACGAGCAGTACTTC.

The chain carries TRBV9 and TRBJ1-3; no reliable D call. V was cut by 5 bases and J by 0 bases, with 6 bases left in between. The CDR3 consists of 13 residues. Germline loops: CDR1 SGDLS, CDR2 YYNGEE. As DNA, the CDR3 is TGTGCCAGCAGGGGATTCTCTGGAAACACCATATATTTT. The encoded protein is CASRGFSGNTIYF. The variable domain in full, completed from reference TRBV9 and TRBJ1-3, reads DSGVTQTPKHLITATGQRVTLRCSPRSGDLSVYWYQQSLDQGLQFLIQYYNGEERAKGNILERFSAQQFPDLHSELNLSSLELGDSALYFCASRGFSGNTIYFGEGSWLTVV.

The chain combines TRBV5-1 with TRBJ2-5, with D unresolved. The CDR3 covers 14 residues. Germline V lookup: CDR1 SGHRS, CDR2 YFSETQ. Trimming stripped 4 bases from V and 3 bases from J, with 13 bases between. The CDR3 bases are TGCGCCAGCAGCCAAGGTAGGATCGAAGAGACCCAGTACTTC. Encoded protein: CASSQGRIEETQYF. Drawing the rest from reference TRBV5-1 and TRBJ2-5, the complete variable domain is KAGVTQTPRYLIKTRGQQVTLSCSPISGHRSVSWYQQTPGQGLQFLFEYFSETQRNKGNFPGRFSGRQFSNSRSEMNVSTLELGDSALYLCASSQGRIEETQYFGPGTRLLVL.

This chain joins TRBV28 and TRBJ2-2; D is undetermined. Germline CDR1 is MDHEN and CDR2 is SYDVKM. The length of the CDR3 is 12 residues. With 2 bases removed from V and 6 bases from J, the gap between germline ends came to 4 bases. As DNA, the CDR3 is TGTGCCAGCAGTTTACCGGCCGGGGAGCTGTTTTTT. It yields the protein CASSLPAGELFF.

This chain joins TRBV28 and TRBJ2-1, with 9 positions matching TRBD2. V lost 5 bases to trimming and J lost 5 bases; unmatched junction nucleotides: 10. Germline assignment: CDR1 MDHEN and CDR2 SYDVKM. CDR3 size: 16 residues. The chain's CDR3 is CASSPLGTSSHNEQFF. DNA for the CDR3: TGTGCCAGCAGTCCGCTCGGGACTAGCAGCCACAATGAGCAGTTCTTC.

The chain couples TRBV6-5 to TRBJ2-3; D gene ambiguous. The ends were cut back, 5 bases at V and 2 bases at J, with 8 bases in the middle. Germline values: CDR1 MNHEY, CDR2 SVGAGI. The CDR3 spans 13 residues. CDR3 region: CASSPADTDTQYF. The CDR3 DNA is TGTGCCAGCAGTCCAGCAGACACAGATACGCAGTATTTT.

This clone was counted between two and nine times. The J gene is TRBJ2-2, the V gene TRBV27; D possibly uses TRBD1 or TRBD2 (5 bases each). Between the trimmed V and J ends, which lost 7 bases and 10 bases, there was a span of 22 bases. CDR1 and CDR2 from the germline V gene are MNHEY and SMNVEV (reference sequence). This CDR3 is built from 15 residues. The CDR3 here is CASTPIWGERAELFF. CDR3 bases: TGTGCCAGCACCCCAATCTGGGGCGAGAGGGCGGAGCTGTTTTTT.

The chain is built from TRBV27 and TRBJ2-1, with TRBD2 identical over 8 bases. The germline V gene encodes CDR1 MNHEY and CDR2 SMNVEV (reference sequence). This CDR3 spans 16 amino acids. V gave up 3 bases and J gave up 8 bases; unmatched junction bases: 12. This CDR3 is CASSFRLAGLEDEQFF. CDR3 DNA sequence: TGTGCCAGCAGTTTCCGGCTAGCGGGTCTCGAGGATGAGCAGTTCTTC.

The chain joins TRBV28 to TRBJ2-1; 10 bases are shared with TRBD2. The CDR3 length is 15 residues. Germline loops: CDR1 MDHEN, CDR2 SYDVKM. The V gene end was trimmed by 6 bases and the J gene end by 6 bases; junction bases not matched to a gene: 8. CDR3 coding DNA: TGTGCCAGCAGGTTTTTGACTAGCGGGCCCAATGAGCAGTTCTTC. It translates to CASRFLTSGPNEQFF.

This clone showed up just once. This rearrangement joins TRBV7-9 to TRBJ2-3; 9 nucleotides match TRBD1. With 3 bases clipped from V and 0 bases from J, the junction kept 1 base outside the gene matches. This CDR3 comprises 15 residues. Germline-derived CDR1 and CDR2 are SEHNR and FQNEAQ (reference sequence). CDR3 DNA: TGTGCCAGCAGCTTGGGGACAGGGAGCACAGATACGCAGTATTTT. Translation gives CASSLGTGSTDTQYF.

DNA for the CDR3: TGTGCCAGCAGCTTATCCGGGACTAGGCTTAGAGAGCAGTACTTC. As protein: CASSLSGTRLREQYF. The chain couples TRBV11-3 to TRBJ2-7, with TRBD2 matching over 8 bases. The CDR3 consists of 15 residues. The V segment lost 2 bases and the J segment 7 bases; nucleotides outside the gene matches: 10. The germline V gene has CDR1 SGHNT and CDR2 YENEEA.

The rearrangement links TRBV5-1 to TRBJ2-7; D may be TRBD1 or TRBD2 (5 bases each). Between the trimmed V and J ends, which lost 4 bases and 0 bases, there was a span of 11 bases. The germline V gene encodes CDR1 SGHRS and CDR2 YFSETQ. This CDR3 has 14 amino acids. CDR3 bases: TGCGCCAGCAGCCGGGACGCAACCTCCTACGAGCAGTACTTC. Translation gives CASSRDATSYEQYF.

The rearrangement uses TRBV5-6 and TRBJ1-1; the D gene is possibly TRBD1 (5 bases). V lost 4 bases and J lost 4, with 11 bases in between. There are 13 residues in the CDR3. Germline CDR1 and CDR2: SGHDT and YYEEEE. CDR3 residues: CASSHQGATEAFF. Here the CDR3 DNA reads TGTGCCAGCAGCCATCAGGGCGCCACTGAAGCTTTCTTT. Looking up the rest from reference TRBV5-6 and TRBJ1-1 gives the full variable domain: DAGVTQSPTHLIKTRGQQVTLRCSPKSGHDTVSWYQQALGQGPQFIFQYYEEEERQRGNFPDRFSGHQFPNYSSELNVNALLLGDSALYLCASSHQGATEAFFGQGTRLTVV.

The gene calls are TRBV28 and TRBJ1-5; no clear D. The germline V gene encodes CDR1 MDHEN and CDR2 SYDVKM. CDR3 length: 17 residues. Trimming took off 1 base at V and 2 bases at J, with 15 bases between the two ends. The CDR3 region has the DNA TGTGCCAGCAGTTTATTGGGCTGGGAGGTTGGCAATCAGCCCCAGCATTTT. Translating gives CASSLLGWEVGNQPQHF.

The V and J genes are TRBV4-2 and TRBJ2-7; a weak D match, TRBD2 (6 bases). This CDR3 has 17 residues. The ends were cut back, 1 base at V and 0 bases at J, with 16 bases in the middle. Germline CDR1 is LGHNA and CDR2 is YNFKEQ. The CDR3 region has the DNA TGTGCCAGCAGCCAAGCGAAGATGGGAGGCCTCTCCTACGAGCAGTACTTC. Residues: CASSQAKMGGLSYEQYF.

This chain joins TRBV7-8 and TRBJ2-3, with D possibly TRBD1 on 5 matching bases. Trimming took off 8 bases at V and 3 bases at J, with 9 bases between the two ends. This CDR3 is built from 12 residues. Germline V gene data show CDR1 as SGHVS and CDR2 as FQNEAQ. CDR3 protein: CASRWTTDTQYF. CDR3 nucleotide sequence: TGTGCCAGCCGCTGGACAACAGATACGCAGTATTTT.

This clone occurred a few times. In the same sample, other DNA sequences code for this CDR3. V is TRBV18 and J is TRBJ2-7, with 10 nucleotides matching TRBD1. There are 15 residues in the CDR3. V shed 3 bases and J 0 bases; nucleotides not matched to a gene: 2. CDR1 and CDR2 from the germline V gene are KGHSH and LQKENI. CDR3 bases: TGTGCCAGCTCACCGGGGACAGGGGCCTCCTACGAGCAGTACTTC. It is translated as CASSPGTGASYEQYF.